A selection of T cell receptor beta chains follows, all from one sample in a study of shared clonotypes between healthy human individuals. Here immunoSEQ multiplex PCR was the method, and the copy in TCRdb shows in-frame clones only, minus some. The data show about 2 million clones, 85% to 95% seen once. The material sequenced was naive CD4+ T cells sorted from blood. Every receptor here comes from a man younger than 35 in good health. Both conserved end residues are part of each CDR3. The order of the fields is V gene, J gene, CDR3 protein.

>TRBV18|TRBJ1-2
CASSPQAGEDGYTF
>TRBV7-9|TRBJ2-1
CASSLGYGGSRQFDEQFF
>TRBV18|TRBJ2-5
CASSPGFVETQYF
>TRBV5-1|TRBJ2-3
CASTLRDGTDTQYF
>TRBV11-2|TRBJ1-2
CASSSIGSGLYGYTF
>TRBV6-1|TRBJ1-2
CASSPTGANGYTF
>TRBV6-5|TRBJ2-7
CASRGGQGSHEQYF
>TRBV30|TRBJ1-6
CAWSVLRESSPLHF
>TRBV6-5|TRBJ1-2
CASSYVGESYGYTF
>TRBV5-4|TRBJ1-1
CASSSWGIAPRPEAFF
>TRBV5-1|TRBJ2-1
CASSLGERVDEQFF
>TRBV30|TRBJ2-1
CAWTQGRVLGSYNEQFF
>TRBV18|TRBJ2-7
CASSRNLRTASYEQYF
>TRBV4-1|TRBJ1-3
CASSKGLPGTGTGNTIYF